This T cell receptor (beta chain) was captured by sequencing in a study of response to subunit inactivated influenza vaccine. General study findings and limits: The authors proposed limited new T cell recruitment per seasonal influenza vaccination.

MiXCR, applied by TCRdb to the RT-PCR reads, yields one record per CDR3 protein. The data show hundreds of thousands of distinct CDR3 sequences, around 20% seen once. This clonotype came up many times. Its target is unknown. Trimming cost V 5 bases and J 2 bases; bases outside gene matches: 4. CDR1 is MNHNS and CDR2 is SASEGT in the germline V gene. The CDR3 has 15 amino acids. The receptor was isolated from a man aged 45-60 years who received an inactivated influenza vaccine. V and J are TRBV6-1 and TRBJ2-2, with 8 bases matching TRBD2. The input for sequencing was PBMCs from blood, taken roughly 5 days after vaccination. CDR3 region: CASSPGGVNTGELFF. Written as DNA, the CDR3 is TGTGCCAGCAGTCCGGGGGGGGTAAACACCGGGGAGCTGTTTTTT.